Listed below are T cell receptor beta chains from one sample, sequenced in a study of regulatory T cells in long-lasting Graves disease. TCRdb re-derived calls from the multiplex PCR reads in MiXCR, one entry per CDR3 protein. This table holds about 450,000 distinct CDR3 sequences, 12% to 15% found once. This sample also belongs to another study, concerning T cells in Graves' hyperthyroidism and ophthalmopathy.

The specimen comprised peripheral blood mononuclear cells (PBMCs), sampled at new diagnosis, from a patient treated with antithyroid drugs. The source is a woman between 45 and 60 years old with Graves disease. The CDR3 runs from the conserved cysteine through the conserved F or W. The D gene is left open where the match is weak. Size values are once, few and many counts, or a class for expanded clones, and some rows have none.

TRBV7-6	TRBD1	many	TRBJ1-1	CASSAIGTRGKVISEAFF	TGTGCCAGCAGCGCCATAGGGACCAGGGGGAAAGTGATCTCTGAAGCTTTCTTT
TRBV19	TRBD2	-	TRBJ2-3	CASRPGLAGGPATTDTQYF	TGTGCCAGTAGGCCGGGACTAGCGGGAGGGCCTGCGACAACAGATACGCAGTATTTT
TRBV2	-	few	TRBJ1-6	CASSVGSSHNSPLHF	TGTGCCAGCAGTGTAGGGTCGTCGCATAATTCACCCCTCCACTTT
TRBV5-1	TRBD1	many	TRBJ2-5	CASSADQGASGTQYF	TGCGCCAGCAGCGCCGACCAGGGGGCGTCCGGGACCCAGTACTTC
TRBV5-1	TRBD2	-	TRBJ2-1	CASSLETSGSLKVGYEQFF	TGCGCCAGCAGCTTGGAAACTAGCGGGAGTCTTAAGGTTGGCTATGAGCAGTTCTTC
TRBV18	-	many	TRBJ2-7	CASSFLQGFTYEQYF	TGTGCCAGCTCATTTCTACAGGGTTTTACCTACGAGCAGTACTTC
TRBV2	-	-	TRBJ1-1	CASSESRGKAFF	TGTGCCAGCAGTGAATCGAGGGGGAAGGCTTTCTTT
TRBV6-2/TRBV6-3	-	-	TRBJ2-7	CASNKESARDDEQYF	TGTGCCAGCAATAAGGAGAGTGCGAGAGACGACGAGCAGTACTTC
TRBV28	-	many	TRBJ2-5	CASSSGQFQETQYF	TGTGCCAGCAGTTCCGGACAGTTCCAAGAGACCCAGTACTTC
TRBV15	-	many	TRBJ1-1	CATSRAQGMNTEAFF	TGTGCCACCAGCAGAGCGCAGGGGATGAACACTGAAGCTTTCTTT
TRBV2	-	many	TRBJ2-1	CASRLGSQGAEQFF	TGTGCCAGCAGACTTGGGAGCCAAGGGGCTGAGCAGTTCTTC
TRBV9	TRBD2	many	TRBJ2-1	CASSPTSAGDEQFF	TGTGCCAGCAGTCCTACCTCAGCGGGAGATGAGCAGTTCTTC
TRBV4-1	-	-	TRBJ1-5	CASSSDSYVGNQPQHF	TGCGCCAGCAGCTCTGACAGTTATGTGGGCAATCAGCCCCAGCATTTT
TRBV5-1	-	many	TRBJ1-4	CASSLPLLGGHDEKLFF	TGCGCCAGCAGCTTGCCCCTCCTTGGGGGTCACGATGAAAAACTGTTTTTT